A selection of T cell receptor beta chains follows, all from one sample in a study of blood T cell repertoires in COVID-19. Clones were sequenced by immunoSEQ multiplex PCR, and TCRdb holds only the in-frame ones, with some missing. The sample contains about 180,000 clones, more than 75% of which appear only once. Sequencing was performed on peripheral blood. The receptor set was obtained from an older person with COVID-19, enrolled during active disease. Each CDR3 is given with its conserved first and last residue. A D gene is named only where the DNA matches it firmly. The size entry is marked missing in some rows and otherwise reads once, few, many or a size class.

V	D	J	size	DNA	CDR3
TRBV25-1	NA	TRBJ1-4	NA	TGTGCCAGCAGTCCTTATGGGGGGAAGCCTAATGAAAAACTGTTTTTT	CASSPYGGKPNEKLFF
TRBV4-3	NA	TRBJ2-7	NA	TGCGCCAGCAGCCAAGATCTGTCATTAGCCTACGAGCAGTACTTC	CASSQDLSLAYEQYF
TRBV6-5	NA	TRBJ1-1	NA	TGTGCCAGCAGTTACTCCGAGACACAATTTGAAGCTTTCTTT	CASSYSETQFEAFF
TRBV9	NA	TRBJ2-3	once	TGTGCCAGCAGCGTAGGTGGCGGGGAGACAGATACGCAATATTTT	CASSVGGGETDTQYF
TRBV15	NA	TRBJ1-4	NA	TGTGCCACCAGCAGAGAAAGGAGAACTAATGAAAAACTGTTTTTT	CATSRERRTNEKLFF
TRBV7-8	NA	TRBJ2-1	NA	TGTGCCAGCAGCTTAGTTCGGCCGGGGAGCGACCACAATGAGCAGTTCTTC	CASSLVRPGSDHNEQFF
TRBV2	NA	TRBJ1-5	NA	TGTGCCAGCACAAGGACAGAAAGGAAGCCCCAGCATTTT	CASTRTERKPQHF
TRBV12-3/TRBV12-4	NA	TRBJ1-2	NA	TGTGCCAGCAGTCAAACAGGGACTGGCTACACCTTC	CASSQTGTGYTF
TRBV3-1/TRBV3-2	TRBD1	TRBJ1-5	NA	TGTGCCAGCAGCCAAGATGCGAGGGGGCAACAGCCCCAGCATTTT	CASSQDARGQQPQHF
TRBV7-2	TRBD1	TRBJ1-2	NA	TGTGCCAGCAGCTTAGGGTTAGGGGGCGCAGGGGGCTACACCTTC	CASSLGLGGAGGYTF
TRBV4-1	TRBD1	TRBJ1-4	once	TGCGCCAGCAGCCAAGGGTACGGGACAGGGAATGAAAAACTGTTTTTT	CASSQGYGTGNEKLFF
TRBV5-4	TRBD2	TRBJ2-3	NA	TGTGCCAGCAGCCCAGGGGCGGGGGGCCGCACGACAGATACGCAGTATTTT	CASSPGAGGRTTDTQYF
TRBV7-8	TRBD1	TRBJ1-1	NA	TGTGCCAGCAGCTCTACGGGACAGACGAACACTGAAGCTTTCTTT	CASSSTGQTNTEAFF
TRBV5-1	TRBD2	TRBJ2-1	NA	TGCGCCAGCCGTCTCGGGACTAGCAACAATGAGCAGTTCTTC	CASRLGTSNNEQFF
TRBV7-9	NA	TRBJ1-2	NA	TGTGCCAGCAGCTTAGCGCGGGCGGGCCACTATGGCTACACCTTC	CASSLARAGHYGYTF
TRBV11-3	NA	TRBJ1-1	NA	TGTGCCAGCAGCTTAAACAGGAACACTGAAGCTTTCTTT	CASSLNRNTEAFF
TRBV28	TRBD1	TRBJ2-7	NA	TGTGCCAGCAGTCCACTGACAGGGGGGGGCTACGAGCAGTACTTC	CASSPLTGGGYEQYF
TRBV18	TRBD2	TRBJ2-1	few	TGTGCCAGCTCATATCGGACTAGCGGTAACAATGAGCAGTTCTTC	CASSYRTSGNNEQFF
TRBV28	TRBD1	TRBJ2-6	NA	TGTGCCAGCAGTCTACAGGGGGCAGCTGGGGCCAACGTCCTGACTTTC	CASSLQGAAGANVLTF
TRBV4-3	NA	TRBJ2-3	once	TGCGCCAGCAGCACATACAGGGAGGGGAGCACAGATACGCAGTATTTT	CASSTYREGSTDTQYF
TRBV12-3/TRBV12-4	NA	TRBJ2-5	NA	TGTGCCAGCAGTTTAGCTCACTTGGAGACCCAGTACTTC	CASSLAHLETQYF
TRBV6-4	TRBD1	TRBJ1-1	NA	TGTGCCAGCAGTGTTACAGGGGGTTCCACTGAAGCTTTCTTT	CASSVTGGSTEAFF
TRBV6-5	NA	TRBJ2-7	NA	TGTGCCGCGGGGGCCAGCTCCTACGAGCAGTACTTC	CAAGASSYEQYF
TRBV30	NA	TRBJ2-2	NA	TGTGCCTGGCGGTTTACGGGGGGCGGCACCGGGGAGCTGTTTTTT	CAWRFTGGGTGELFF
TRBV12-3/TRBV12-4	NA	TRBJ2-5	NA	TGTGCCAGCAGTTTAGGGCAGAAAGAGACCCAGTACTTC	CASSLGQKETQYF
TRBV7-2	TRBD1	TRBJ1-1	once	TGTGCCAGCAGCTTGACAGGGGGCTTCACTGAAGCTTTCTTT	CASSLTGGFTEAFF
TRBV27	TRBD1	TRBJ2-5	NA	TGTGCCAGCAGTGCACAGACAGGGATTGAAGAGACCCAGTACTTC	CASSAQTGIEETQYF
TRBV5-1	TRBD1	TRBJ1-1	NA	TGCGCCAGCAGTCTCAGACAGGGAAACACTGAAGCTTTCTTT	CASSLRQGNTEAFF
TRBV3-1/TRBV3-2	TRBD1	TRBJ1-6	NA	TGTGCCAGCAGGGATCCGGGACAGAGCTCCTATAATTCACCCCTCCACTTT	CASRDPGQSSYNSPLHF
TRBV6-1	NA	TRBJ1-5	NA	TGTGCCAGCAGTGAACTTGCCGGGTATAGCAATCAGCCCCAGCATTTT	CASSELAGYSNQPQHF
TRBV4-2	NA	TRBJ1-5	NA	TGTGCCAGCAGGACGACAGGAAATAGCAATCAGCCCCAGCATTTT	CASRTTGNSNQPQHF